These 19 T cell receptor beta chains were sequenced from one sample in a study of shared clonotypes between healthy human individuals. Only in-frame clones appear in the TCRdb table, and some are missing; sequencing was by immunoSEQ multiplex PCR. Among roughly 2.5 million clones, around nine tenths were seen once, and the ten largest hold over 0.12%. Sample: naive CD4+ T cells sorted from blood. Subset given: CD45RA+ positively selected. The source of these receptors is a man aged 18 to 29 in good health.

This clone appeared once. The rearrangement uses TRBV19 and TRBJ2-1; 7 nucleotides align to TRBD2. Germline V gene sequence: CDR1 LNHDA, CDR2 SQIVND (reference sequence). V was clipped by 5 bases and J by 3 bases; unmatched bases: 7. This CDR3 comprises 15 residues. The CDR3 spells CASSFGLDFYNEQFF. The CDR3 bases are TGTGCCAGTAGTTTTGGACTAGATTTCTACAATGAGCAGTTCTTC.

This clone is a singleton in its sample. This chain uses TRBV19 with TRBJ2-2, with unresolved D. The CDR3 has 14 residues. Germline V lookup: CDR1 LNHDA, CDR2 SQIVND (reference sequence). Trimming removed 6 bases at V and 2 bases at J, with 10 bases between. CDR3 amino acids: CASSGFSNTGELFF. The CDR3 region has the DNA TGTGCCAGTAGCGGCTTCAGTAACACCGGGGAGCTGTTTTTT.

A note on this clone: The sample has other DNA sequences that encode this CDR3 too. The CDR3 DNA reads as TGTGCCACCAGGGGCGGTCCTAACTATGGCTACACCTTC. Its protein product is CATRGGPNYGYTF. This chain uses TRBV15 with TRBJ1-2; D call uncertain. The CDR3 contains 13 residues. The germline V gene encodes CDR1 LNHNV and CDR2 YYDKDF (reference sequence). Trimming removed 6 bases at V and 0 bases at J, with 8 bases between.

V is TRBV7-6 and J is TRBJ2-2, with 11 bases identical to TRBD2. The J segment lost 7 bases and the V segment lost 4 bases, leaving 14 bases of the junction unmatched. The CDR3 runs 18 residues. From germline, CDR1 is SGHVS and CDR2 FNYEAQ. The CDR3 region is CASSSALSTSGSDGELFF. The DNA of the CDR3 is TGTGCCAGCAGCTCTGCCCTGTCTACTAGCGGGAGTGACGGGGAGCTGTTTTTT.

Notes on this clone: The same CDR3 arises from other DNA sequences in this sample as well. The genes are TRBV18 and TRBJ1-2; D gene uncertain. Germline-derived CDR1 and CDR2 are KGHSH and LQKENI. This CDR3 comprises 15 residues. With 3 bases removed from V and 0 bases from J, the gap between germline ends came to 11 bases. This chain's CDR3 is CASSPSNTANYGYTF. CDR3 DNA sequence: TGTGCCAGCTCACCCTCAAACACAGCTAACTATGGCTACACCTTC. Complete variable domain (other parts from reference TRBV18 and TRBJ1-2): NAGVMQNPRHLVRRRGQEARLRCSPMKGHSHVYWYRQLPEEGLKFMVYLQKENIIDESGMPKERFSAEFPKEGPSILRIQQVVRGDSAAYFCASSPSNTANYGYTFGSGTRLTVV.

This clone was observed once. This chain joins TRBV28 and TRBJ2-1; 8 bases match TRBD2. Trimming removed 6 bases from V and 8 bases from J; junction bases left unmatched: 6. The CDR3 runs 13 residues. Germline loops: CDR1 MDHEN, CDR2 SYDVKM. CDR3 in amino acids: CASSRQRGYEQFF. The CDR3, as DNA: TGTGCCAGCAGCAGACAGCGGGGGTATGAGCAGTTCTTC.

The chain combines TRBV30 with TRBJ2-2; TRBD2 agrees at 13 bases. Trimming took 0 bases from V and 4 from J; bases not matched to a gene: 8. CDR3 length: 18 residues. Germline CDR1 and CDR2: GTSNPN and SVGIG (reference sequence). Here the CDR3 reads CAWSVIRTSGGFTGELFF. CDR3 DNA sequence: TGTGCCTGGAGTGTGATTCGGACTAGCGGGGGATTCACCGGGGAGCTGTTTTTT. Together with reference TRBV30 and TRBJ2-2, the CDR3 gives the full variable domain: SQTIHQWPATLVQPVGSPLSLECTVEGTSNPNLYWYRQAAGRGLQLLFYSVGIGQISSEVPQNLSASRPQDRQFILSSKKLLLSDSGFYLCAWSVIRTSGGFTGELFFGEGSRLTVL.

The chain is built from TRBV5-1 and TRBJ2-1; TRBD2 agrees at 10 bases. J gave up 4 bases and V 4 bases, and 8 bases lay outside the gene matches. This CDR3 contains 16 residues. CDR1 and CDR2 (germline): SGHRS, YFSETQ. The CDR3 loop is CASSQRSGGAYNEQFF. The CDR3 region has the DNA TGCGCCAGCAGCCAGAGAAGCGGGGGGGCTTACAATGAGCAGTTCTTC.

The V call is TRBV7-8, the J call TRBJ2-2; TRBD2 matches at 7 bases. The CDR3 has 16 residues. CDR1 SGHVS and CDR2 FQNEAQ come from the germline V gene. V lost 3 bases and J lost 6; bases outside the gene matches: 10. The CDR3, as DNA: TGTGCCAGCAGCTTTGCGAGCGGGGCATGGTCCGGGGAGCTGTTTTTT. Protein sequence: CASSFASGAWSGELFF.

In the case of this clone: Other nucleotide sequences in the sample specify the same CDR3. J is TRBJ1-1 and V is TRBV18, with D tentatively TRBD1 (5 bases). V lost 4 bases and J 2 bases, leaving 11 bases between the germline ends. The CDR3 is made up of 14 amino acids. Germline lookup yields CDR1 KGHSH and CDR2 LQKENI. The CDR3 protein is CASSLTGGNTEAFF. The CDR3 coding sequence is TGTGCCAGCTCACTAACGGGGGGAAACACTGAAGCTTTCTTT.

The V call is TRBV28, the J call TRBJ2-5, with 8 bases matching TRBD2. The end of the DNA aligns better with TRBJ2-7, so the J call may be wrong. Germline V gene sequence: CDR1 MDHEN, CDR2 SYDVKM. This CDR3 spans 14 amino acids. The CDR3 nucleotides read TGTGCCAGCAGTTTCCAGCGGGGGATTTACGAGCAGTACTTC. It codes for CASSFQRGIYEQYF.

The count of this clone is one. The chain combines TRBV19 with TRBJ2-7; TRBD1 matches at 7 bases. Unmatched junction bases numbered 4, after V lost 2 bases and J lost 0 bases. Germline V gene lookup returns CDR1 LNHDA and CDR2 SQIVND (reference sequence). The CDR3 runs to 15 residues. The CDR3 DNA reads TGTGCCAGTAGTATACTCCCAGGGGGCTCCTACGAGCAGTACTTC. Amino acids: CASSILPGGSYEQYF.

The table lists this clone with a count of one. The V and J genes are TRBV4-3 and TRBJ2-1; D uncertain. V shed 4 bases and J shed 2 bases, with 12 bases lying between them. The CDR3 length is 15 residues. CDR1 LGHNA and CDR2 YSLEER come from the germline V gene. CDR3 protein: CASSLSVDAYNEQFF. In DNA, the CDR3 is TGCGCCAGCAGCCTTTCCGTTGACGCCTACAATGAGCAGTTCTTC.

V usage is TRBV29-1 and J usage is TRBJ2-7, with D uncertain. Germline CDR1 and CDR2: SQVTM and ANQGSEA. The CDR3 is made up of 13 amino acids. V dropped 2 bases and J dropped 0 bases, with 8 bases sitting between them. The chain's CDR3 is CSVEWANSYEQYF. The CDR3 region has the DNA TGCAGCGTTGAATGGGCGAACTCCTACGAGCAGTACTTC.

This clone has just a few counts. This rearrangement joins TRBV10-1 to TRBJ2-7, with 9 bases lining up with TRBD1. V trimming: 7 bases; J trimming: 1 base; junction bases outside the gene matches: 8. The CDR3 loop spans 15 amino acids. Germline lookup yields CDR1 WNHNN and CDR2 SYGVQD (reference sequence). Written as DNA, the CDR3 is TGCGCCAGCAAAGTCCCGGGACAGGGTTCCTACGAGCAGTACTTC. Its protein product is CASKVPGQGSYEQYF.

The chain has TRBV16 and TRBJ1-2, with no clear D. Between the trimmed V and J ends, which lost 0 bases and 6 bases, there was a span of 5 bases. Germline CDR1 KGHSY, CDR2 FQNENV. This CDR3 has 12 amino acids. CDR3 sequence: CASSQSGNGYTF. CDR3 coding DNA: TGTGCCAGCAGCCAATCGGGGAATGGCTACACCTTC.

This chain links TRBV9 with TRBJ2-5; D is perhaps TRBD2 (6 bases). Deletions cut 0 bases from V and 5 bases from J, with 14 bases between. Per germline, CDR1 SGDLS and CDR2 YYNGEE. The CDR3 spans 15 residues. CDR3 in DNA: TGTGCCAGCAGCGTAGGATTGGCTAGCGTGGAGACCCAGTACTTC. Residues: CASSVGLASVETQYF.

In this sample, this clone turned up a few times. The same CDR3 arises from other DNA sequences in this sample as well. The chain links TRBV5-1 to TRBJ1-1; D perhaps matches TRBD1 (6 bases). Trimming took 1 base from V and 1 from J, leaving 8 bases between them. The CDR3 spans 14 residues. Per the germline V gene, CDR1 is SGHRS and CDR2 is YFSETQ. The CDR3 loop is CASSLSQGNTEAFF. DNA of the CDR3: TGCGCCAGCAGCTTGTCACAGGGGAACACTGAAGCTTTCTTT.

This clone was counted between two and nine times. Other DNA sequences in this specimen translate into the identical CDR3. V usage is TRBV5-1 and J usage is TRBJ2-1, with 8 bases aligning to TRBD2. J lost 5 bases, V lost 4 bases, and 5 bases had no gene match. The CDR3 extends over 14 amino acids. Germline V gene sequence: CDR1 SGHRS, CDR2 YFSETQ. CDR3 protein: CASSPTSGHNEQFF. The CDR3 DNA reads as TGCGCCAGCAGCCCCACTAGCGGTCACAATGAGCAGTTCTTC.